This TCR beta chain was captured by sequencing in a study of control samples from healthy donors and cancer patients (dated by TCRdb to 2019 to 2021). Note on this clone: Its antigen is unknown. The record has no base qualities; no much larger clone is one base away.

The method behind the library was the immunoSEQ multiplex PCR assay. The table comes from immuneACCESS by way of TCRdb, which keeps in-frame sequences with V and J called. Part of the clones is missing from these tables; in studies checked, under half for an unresolved V gene and the rest for unknown reasons. This sample gives about 130,000 clones in total; approximately 90% of them show up just once. The ten largest clonotypes hold about 3.4% of the sample. V is pared back by 3 bases and J by 3 bases, with 8 bases lying between the germline termini. The CDR3, cysteine through phenylalanine, is 13 amino acids long. The retained sequence is limited to the CDR3, 39 bases, with the frame set at the first base.

This clonotype was obtained from a man aged 50 to 59 in good health. Recombination connected TRBV12-3 or TRBV12-4 to TRBJ1-1, with the identity of the D gene unclear. Sequenced input: blood. The CDR3 has the sequence CASSFTADTEAFF. The nucleotides read TGTGCCAGCAGTTTCACTGCTGACACTGAAGCTTTCTTT.